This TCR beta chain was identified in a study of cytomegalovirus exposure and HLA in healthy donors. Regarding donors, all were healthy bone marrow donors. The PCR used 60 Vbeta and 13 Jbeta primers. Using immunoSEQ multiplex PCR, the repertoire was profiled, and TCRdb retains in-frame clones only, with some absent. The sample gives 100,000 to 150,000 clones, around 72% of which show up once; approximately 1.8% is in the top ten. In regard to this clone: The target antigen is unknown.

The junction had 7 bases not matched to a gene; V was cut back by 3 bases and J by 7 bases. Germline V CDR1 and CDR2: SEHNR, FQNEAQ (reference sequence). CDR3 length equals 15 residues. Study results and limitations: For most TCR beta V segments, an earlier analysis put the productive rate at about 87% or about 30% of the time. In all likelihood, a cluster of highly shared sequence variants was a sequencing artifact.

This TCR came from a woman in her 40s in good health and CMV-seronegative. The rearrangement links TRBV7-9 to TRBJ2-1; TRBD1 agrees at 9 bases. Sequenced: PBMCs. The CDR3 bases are TGTGCCAGCAGCTTTCTCGGACAGGGGTGGAATGAGCAGTTCTTC. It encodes CASSFLGQGWNEQFF.